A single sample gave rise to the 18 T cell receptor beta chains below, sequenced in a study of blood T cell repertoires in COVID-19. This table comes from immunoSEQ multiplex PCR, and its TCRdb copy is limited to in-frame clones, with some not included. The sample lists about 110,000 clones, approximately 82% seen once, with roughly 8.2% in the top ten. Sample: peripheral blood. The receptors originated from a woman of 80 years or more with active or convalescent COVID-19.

CDR3 region: CASRGGVTVEQYF. The CDR3 region has the DNA TGTGCCAGCAGGGGGGGGGTGACCGTCGAGCAGTACTTC. This chain joins TRBV27 and TRBJ2-7; 7 bases match TRBD2. Germline CDR1 is MNHEY and CDR2 is SMNVEV (reference sequence). After removal of 6 bases from V and 6 bases from J, the junction contained 8 bases not matched to a gene. This CDR3 region has 13 residues.

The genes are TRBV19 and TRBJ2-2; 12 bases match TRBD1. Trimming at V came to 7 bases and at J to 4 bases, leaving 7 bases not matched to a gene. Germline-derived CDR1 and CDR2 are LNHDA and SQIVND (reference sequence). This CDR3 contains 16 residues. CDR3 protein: CASNLRDRGPTGELFF. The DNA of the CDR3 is TGTGCCAGTAACCTCCGGGACAGGGGGCCCACCGGGGAGCTGTTTTTT.

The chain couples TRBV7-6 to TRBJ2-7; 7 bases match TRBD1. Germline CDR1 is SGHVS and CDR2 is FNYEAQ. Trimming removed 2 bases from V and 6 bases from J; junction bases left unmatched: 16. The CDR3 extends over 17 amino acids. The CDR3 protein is CASSLITPGQNFVEQYF. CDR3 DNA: TGTGCCAGCAGCTTAATTACTCCGGGACAGAACTTCGTCGAGCAGTACTTC.

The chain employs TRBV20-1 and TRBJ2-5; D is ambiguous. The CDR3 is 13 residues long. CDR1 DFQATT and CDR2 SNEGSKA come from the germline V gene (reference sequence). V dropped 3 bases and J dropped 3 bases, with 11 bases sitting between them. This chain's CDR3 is CSASKSVEETQYF. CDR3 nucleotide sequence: TGCAGTGCTAGTAAGAGTGTGGAAGAGACCCAGTACTTC.

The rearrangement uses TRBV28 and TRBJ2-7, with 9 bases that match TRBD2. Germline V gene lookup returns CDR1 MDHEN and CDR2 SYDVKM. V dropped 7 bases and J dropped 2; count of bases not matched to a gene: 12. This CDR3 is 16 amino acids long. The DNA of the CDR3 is TGTGCCAGCACGGGCGGAACTAGCGGGTCCCCCTACGAGCAGTACTTC. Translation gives CASTGGTSGSPYEQYF.

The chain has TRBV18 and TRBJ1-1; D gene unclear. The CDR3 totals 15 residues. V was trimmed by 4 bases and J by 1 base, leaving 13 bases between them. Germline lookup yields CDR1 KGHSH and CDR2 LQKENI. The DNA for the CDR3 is TGTGCCAGCTCACTAAACAGCCGGGGGAACACTGAAGCTTTCTTT. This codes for CASSLNSRGNTEAFF.

Here the CDR3 reads CASRAGTGLTEAFF. The CDR3 DNA follows: TGTGCCAGCAGGGCCGGGACAGGGTTGACTGAAGCTTTCTTT. The chain carries TRBV7-9 and TRBJ1-1; 9 positions match TRBD1. The J segment lost 5 bases and the V segment lost 6 bases, leaving 7 bases of the junction unmatched. From germline, CDR1 is SEHNR and CDR2 FQNEAQ (reference sequence). CDR3 size: 14 residues.

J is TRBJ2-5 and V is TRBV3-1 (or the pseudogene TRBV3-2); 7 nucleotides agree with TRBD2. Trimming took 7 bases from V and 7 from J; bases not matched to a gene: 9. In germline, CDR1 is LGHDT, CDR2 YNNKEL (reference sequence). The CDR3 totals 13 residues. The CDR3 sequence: CASNPGLELTQYF. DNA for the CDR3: TGTGCCAGCAACCCAGGACTAGAGTTGACCCAGTACTTC.

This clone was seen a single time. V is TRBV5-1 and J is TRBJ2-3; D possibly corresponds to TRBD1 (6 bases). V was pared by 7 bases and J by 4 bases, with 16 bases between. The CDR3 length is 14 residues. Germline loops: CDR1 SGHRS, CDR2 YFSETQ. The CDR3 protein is CASRNVAGADTQYF. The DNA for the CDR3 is TGCGCCAGCCGCAATGTCGCAGGGGCAGATACGCAGTATTTT. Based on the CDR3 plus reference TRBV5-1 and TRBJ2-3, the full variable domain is KAGVTQTPRYLIKTRGQQVTLSCSPISGHRSVSWYQQTPGQGLQFLFEYFSETQRNKGNFPGRFSGRQFSNSRSEMNVSTLELGDSALYLCASRNVAGADTQYFGPGTRLTVL.

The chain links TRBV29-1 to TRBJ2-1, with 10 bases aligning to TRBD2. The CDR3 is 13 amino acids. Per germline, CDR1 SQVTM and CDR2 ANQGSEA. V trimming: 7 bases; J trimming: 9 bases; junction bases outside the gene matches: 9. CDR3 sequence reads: CSAEGTSVAEQFF. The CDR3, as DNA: TGCAGCGCCGAAGGGACTAGCGTCGCTGAGCAGTTCTTC.

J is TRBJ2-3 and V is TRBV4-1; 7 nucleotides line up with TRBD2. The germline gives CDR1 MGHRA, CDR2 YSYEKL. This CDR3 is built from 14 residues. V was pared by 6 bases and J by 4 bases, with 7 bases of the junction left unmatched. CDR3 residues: CASRVGGSPDTQYF. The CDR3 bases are TGCGCCAGCAGAGTAGGCGGGAGCCCAGATACGCAGTATTTT.

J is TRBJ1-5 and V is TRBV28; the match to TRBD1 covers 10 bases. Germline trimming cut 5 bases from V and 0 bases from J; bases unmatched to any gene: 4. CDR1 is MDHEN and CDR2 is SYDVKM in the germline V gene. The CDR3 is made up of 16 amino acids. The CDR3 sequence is CASSAWDRGSNQPQHF. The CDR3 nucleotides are TGTGCCAGCAGTGCCTGGGACAGGGGTAGCAATCAGCCCCAGCATTTT.

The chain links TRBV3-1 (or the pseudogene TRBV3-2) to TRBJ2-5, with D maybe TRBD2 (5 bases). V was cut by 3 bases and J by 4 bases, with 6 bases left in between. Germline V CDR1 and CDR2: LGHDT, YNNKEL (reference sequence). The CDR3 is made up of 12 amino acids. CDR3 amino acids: CASSHRGETQYF. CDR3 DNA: TGTGCCAGCAGCCACCGGGGAGAGACCCAGTACTTC.

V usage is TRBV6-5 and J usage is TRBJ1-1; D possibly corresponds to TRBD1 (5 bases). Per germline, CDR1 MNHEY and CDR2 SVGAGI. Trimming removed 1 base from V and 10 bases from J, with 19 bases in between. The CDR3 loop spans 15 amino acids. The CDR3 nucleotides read TGTGCCAGCAGTTACTTCCTGCTAGGAGGGGTCGGAGCTTTCTTT. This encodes CASSYFLLGGVGAFF.

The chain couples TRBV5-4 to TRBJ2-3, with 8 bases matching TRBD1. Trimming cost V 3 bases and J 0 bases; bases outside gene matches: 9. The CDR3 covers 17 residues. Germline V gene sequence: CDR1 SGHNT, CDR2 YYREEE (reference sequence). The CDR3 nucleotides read TGTGCCAGCAGCTCCCAGGGGGCGGGTCCTAGCACAGATACGCAGTATTTT. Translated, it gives CASSSQGAGPSTDTQYF.

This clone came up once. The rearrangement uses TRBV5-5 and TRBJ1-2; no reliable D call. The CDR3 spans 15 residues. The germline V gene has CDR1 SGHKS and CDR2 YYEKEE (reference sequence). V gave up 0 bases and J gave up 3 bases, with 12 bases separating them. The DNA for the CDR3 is TGTGCCAGCAGCTTGGGACAATCAGTAGACTATGGCTACACCTTC. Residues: CASSLGQSVDYGYTF.

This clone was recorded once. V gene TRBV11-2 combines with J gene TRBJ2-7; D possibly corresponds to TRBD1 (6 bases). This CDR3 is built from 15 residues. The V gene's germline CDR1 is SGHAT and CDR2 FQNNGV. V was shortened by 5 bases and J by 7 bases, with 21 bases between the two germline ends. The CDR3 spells CASSPRAGVPWEQYF. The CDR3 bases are TGTGCCAGCAGCCCCAGGGCAGGGGTCCCATGGGAGCAGTACTTC.

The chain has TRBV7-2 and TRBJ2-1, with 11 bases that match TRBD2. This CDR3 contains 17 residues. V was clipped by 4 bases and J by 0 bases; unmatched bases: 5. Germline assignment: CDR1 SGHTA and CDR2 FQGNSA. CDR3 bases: TGTGCCAGCAGCTATACTAGCGGGAGACCCTCCTACAATGAGCAGTTCTTC. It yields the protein CASSYTSGRPSYNEQFF.